These 26 T cell receptor beta chains share one sample of origin, sequenced in a study of blood T cell repertoires in COVID-19. The method was immunoSEQ multiplex PCR; TCRdb's version includes in-frame clones alone and lacks a portion of them. The profile shows fewer than 300,000 clones, 75% to 85% of them singletons. The sample was peripheral blood. The receptors stem from a man aged 50 to 59 with active or convalescent COVID-19.

The genes are TRBV2 and TRBJ1-5; a weak D match, TRBD1 (6 bases). V lost 5 bases and J lost 5, with 13 bases in between. The germline CDR1 and CDR2 sequences are SNHLY and FYNNEI. There are 14 residues in the CDR3. The DNA for the CDR3 is TGTGCCAGCAGTAATACAGGGAGAGATCAGCCCCAGCATTTT. Its protein is CASSNTGRDQPQHF.

The gene calls are TRBV29-1 and TRBJ2-7, with D possibly TRBD1 on 5 matching bases. Trimming removed 6 bases at V and 0 bases at J, with 12 bases between. CDR1 SQVTM and CDR2 ANQGSEA come from the germline V gene. The CDR3 sequence is 13 residues long. The CDR3 protein is CSVLFRDSYEQYF. As DNA, the CDR3 is TGCAGCGTATTATTCAGGGACTCCTACGAGCAGTACTTC.

This rearrangement joins TRBV9 to TRBJ2-3, with 7 bases fitting TRBD2. The germline V gene has CDR1 SGDLS and CDR2 YYNGEE. The J segment lost 2 bases and the V segment lost 4 bases, leaving 7 bases of the junction unmatched. The CDR3 covers 15 residues. Here the CDR3 reads CASSQSGTSTDTQYF. The CDR3 region has the DNA TGTGCCAGCAGCCAAAGCGGGACCTCCACAGATACGCAGTATTTT.

This clone was seen just once. The gene calls are TRBV7-2 and TRBJ2-7, with 7 positions matching TRBD2. This CDR3 has 14 residues. Trimming removed 5 bases from V and 4 bases from J; junction bases left unmatched: 8. From germline, CDR1 is SGHTA and CDR2 FQGNSA. CDR3 sequence: CASSPSGIYYEQYF. CDR3 bases: TGTGCCAGCAGCCCCAGCGGGATCTATTACGAGCAGTACTTC.

This clone was recorded only once. The rearrangement joins TRBV28 to TRBJ1-3, with D possibly matching TRBD1 (5 bases). Trimming removed 4 bases at V and 0 bases at J, with 13 bases between. The CDR3 loop spans 16 amino acids. Germline V lookup: CDR1 MDHEN, CDR2 SYDVKM. The CDR3 sequence: CASSWGRTSSGNTIYF. Written as DNA, the CDR3 is TGTGCCAGCAGTTGGGGCAGGACAAGCTCTGGAAACACCATATATTTT.

DNA for the CDR3: TGTGCCAGCTCACCACCCGCTAGCGGGAGGTATGAAGGCAAAAACATTCAGTACTTC. This codes for CASSPPASGRYEGKNIQYF. This chain connects TRBV18 to TRBJ2-4; 11 bases align to TRBD2. The J segment lost 3 bases and the V segment lost 0 bases, leaving 10 bases of the junction unmatched. This CDR3 comprises 19 residues. Germline V lookup: CDR1 KGHSH, CDR2 LQKENI.

This sequence joins TRBV28 and TRBJ2-3, with no clear D. This CDR3 is 14 amino acids long. V was clipped by 5 bases and J by 4 bases, with 13 bases between them. Germline lookup yields CDR1 MDHEN and CDR2 SYDVKM. Here the CDR3 reads CASSATMGPDTQYF. The CDR3 coding sequence is TGTGCCAGCAGTGCAACCATGGGCCCAGATACGCAGTATTTT.

This chain uses TRBV6-5 with TRBJ2-1; D is uncertain. Per the germline V gene, CDR1 is MNHEY and CDR2 is SVGAGI. The V and J ends lost 2 bases and 1 base respectively, with 12 bases between them. The CDR3 contains 16 residues. CDR3 protein: CASSYSTGFSYNEQFF. The DNA of the CDR3 is TGTGCCAGCAGTTACAGCACCGGGTTTTCCTACAATGAGCAGTTCTTC.

This chain joins TRBV6-4 and TRBJ1-1, with 8 bases identical to TRBD1. V shed 6 bases and J 6 bases; nucleotides not matched to a gene: 6. Germline V gene sequence: CDR1 MRHNA, CDR2 SNTAGT. The CDR3 runs 13 residues. The CDR3 nucleotides are TGTGCCAGCAGCCCCGACAGGGGAGCTGAAGCTTTCTTT. Residues: CASSPDRGAEAFF.

The chain recombines TRBV7-6 with TRBJ1-3, with D maybe TRBD1 (5 bases). V gave up 5 bases and J gave up 2 bases, with 16 bases separating them. This CDR3 has 16 residues. Germline V gives CDR1 SGHVS, CDR2 FNYEAQ. CDR3: CASSPLLAGAGNTIYF. The CDR3 DNA sequence: TGTGCCAGCAGCCCCCTTTTAGCGGGGGCTGGAAACACCATATATTTT.

Only a few counts were recorded for this clone. The V call is TRBV19, the J call TRBJ1-2; unclear D gene. The CDR3 sequence is 14 residues long. Trimming cost V 3 bases and J 4 bases, with 12 bases left between them. Per the germline V gene, CDR1 is LNHDA and CDR2 is SQIVND (reference sequence). The CDR3 protein is CASSIPSRSYGYTF. Here the CDR3 DNA reads TGTGCCAGTAGTATCCCCTCGCGGTCCTATGGCTACACCTTC.

The chain combines TRBV7-8 with TRBJ1-3; a weak D match, TRBD1 (5 bases). The V end was cut by 5 bases, the J end by 0 bases, with 8 bases between. Germline lookup yields CDR1 SGHVS and CDR2 FQNEAQ. The CDR3 is 14 residues long. The CDR3 reads CASSVDTSGNTIYF. CDR3 DNA sequence: TGTGCCAGCAGCGTGGACACCTCTGGAAACACCATATATTTT.

The rearrangement joins TRBV7-9 to TRBJ2-2, with no clear D. Germline CDR1 is SEHNR and CDR2 is FQNEAQ (reference sequence). This CDR3 contains 14 residues. Trimming stripped 2 bases from V and 4 bases from J, with 8 bases between. CDR3 nucleotide sequence: TGTGCCAGCAGCTTACTGAGAATCACCGGGGAGCTGTTTTTT. This encodes CASSLLRITGELFF.

The J gene is TRBJ2-1, the V gene TRBV27, with 7 bases that match TRBD2. Trimming removed 4 bases from V and 6 bases from J; junction bases left unmatched: 12. The CDR3 is 16 amino acids. Looked up from germline, CDR1 is MNHEY and CDR2 is SMNVEV (reference sequence). The CDR3 region is CASSWYVGGKGNEQFF. The CDR3 DNA sequence: TGTGCCAGCAGTTGGTATGTCGGGGGGAAGGGCAATGAGCAGTTCTTC.

The chain links TRBV9 to TRBJ1-5; the D is unclear. V was shortened by 1 base and J by 7 bases, with 12 bases between the two germline ends. The V gene's germline CDR1 is SGDLS and CDR2 YYNGEE. CDR3 length: 14 residues. The CDR3 protein is CASSVSPSDQPQHF. CDR3 DNA sequence: TGTGCCAGCAGCGTATCCCCCAGCGACCAGCCCCAGCATTTT.

The chain couples TRBV25-1 to TRBJ2-3, with 7 bases identical to TRBD1. Germline loops: CDR1 MGHDK, CDR2 SYGVNS. The CDR3 contains 15 residues. V shed 4 bases, J shed 2 bases, and the junction held 6 bases outside the gene matches. CDR3 bases: TGTGCCAGCAGTGCCCGGGACAGCCCCACAGATACGCAGTATTTT. It yields the protein CASSARDSPTDTQYF. The full variable domain, completed using reference TRBV25-1 and TRBJ2-3, is EADIYQTPRYLVIGTGKKITLECSQTMGHDKMYWYQQDPGMELHLIHYSYGVNSTEKGDLSSESTVSRIRTEHFPLTLESARPSHTSQYLCASSARDSPTDTQYFGPGTRLTVL.

This chain joins TRBV10-3 and TRBJ1-1, with unresolved D. In germline, CDR1 is ENHRY, CDR2 SYGVKD. V lost 6 bases and J 7 bases, leaving 15 bases between the germline ends. The CDR3 sequence is 13 residues long. Here the CDR3 DNA reads TGTGCCATCAGCAGCCGGGGAAGAGGTGAAGCTTTCTTT. This encodes CAISSRGRGEAFF.

The chain has TRBV4-1 and TRBJ2-3; 8 bases are a match to TRBD2. CDR1 and CDR2 (germline): MGHRA, YSYEKL. With V trimmed by 0 bases and J by 2 bases, 10 bases remained unmatched. CDR3 length: 18 amino acids. Here the CDR3 DNA reads TGCGCCAGCAGCCAAGACGTTGGGACTAGTGACCCCACAGATACGCAGTATTTT. Translated, it gives CASSQDVGTSDPTDTQYF.

The V call is TRBV3-1 (or the pseudogene TRBV3-2), the J call TRBJ2-1, with 9 bases aligning to TRBD2. Trimming at V came to 7 bases and at J to 0 bases, leaving 7 bases not matched to a gene. Germline CDR1 LGHDT, CDR2 YNNKEL (reference sequence). This CDR3 is 16 amino acids long. The CDR3 is CASTRGSGSSYNEQFF. Written as DNA, the CDR3 is TGTGCCAGCACCCGGGGTAGCGGGAGCTCCTACAATGAGCAGTTCTTC.

This clone came up a few times. The chain recombines TRBV4-2 with TRBJ2-7; 12 bases map to TRBD2. The germline CDR1 and CDR2 sequences are LGHNA and YNFKEQ. Germline trimming cut 1 base from V and 2 bases from J; bases unmatched to any gene: 15. This CDR3 is built from 20 residues. The DNA for the CDR3 is TGTGCCAGCAGCCAAGGCGAGGGGCTAGCGGGAGGGCCAATCCCCTACGAGCAGTACTTC. It specifies CASSQGEGLAGGPIPYEQYF.

V is TRBV18 and J is TRBJ2-7; 8 bases are a match to TRBD2. Germline V gene lookup returns CDR1 KGHSH and CDR2 LQKENI. The CDR3 loop spans 19 amino acids. Trimming took 3 bases from V and 1 from J; bases not matched to a gene: 17. The CDR3 here is CASSPFTLKGAGVSYEQYF. The CDR3 DNA follows: TGTGCCAGCTCACCTTTCACGCTAAAGGGAGCGGGGGTTTCCTACGAGCAGTACTTC.

This chain links TRBV28 with TRBJ2-7; 9 bases align to TRBD1. V dropped 5 bases and J dropped 10; count of bases not matched to a gene: 9. Germline CDR1 and CDR2: MDHEN and SYDVKM. The CDR3 has 13 amino acids. In nucleotides, the CDR3 is TGTGCCAGCAGTATCTCCGGGACAGGGAAACAGTACTTC. This encodes CASSISGTGKQYF.

V is TRBV3-1 (or the pseudogene TRBV3-2) and J is TRBJ1-4, with D uncertain. Trimming shortened V by 0 bases and J by 0 bases, and 5 bases separated the two germline ends. The CDR3 totals 15 residues. Germline CDR1 LGHDT, CDR2 YNNKEL (reference sequence). The CDR3 loop reads CASSQDYPTNEKLFF. CDR3 bases: TGTGCCAGCAGCCAAGATTATCCAACTAATGAAAAACTGTTTTTT.

This sequence joins TRBV3-1 (or the pseudogene TRBV3-2) and TRBJ2-4; D might be TRBD1 (5 bases). In germline, CDR1 is LGHDT, CDR2 YNNKEL (reference sequence). The CDR3 is 14 residues long. V lost 1 base to trimming and J lost 7 bases, with 11 bases between them. CDR3: CASSQGGRVNIQYF. The CDR3, as DNA: TGTGCCAGCAGCCAAGGCGGCAGGGTGAACATTCAGTACTTC.

The V call is TRBV7-9, the J call TRBJ2-7, with TRBD1 matching over 12 bases. This CDR3 comprises 16 residues. The J segment lost 7 bases and the V segment lost 3 bases, leaving 10 bases of the junction unmatched. From germline, CDR1 is SEHNR and CDR2 FQNEAQ (reference sequence). The CDR3 spells CASSLSVGTGGSEQYF. The CDR3 DNA reads as TGTGCCAGCAGCTTGTCGGTCGGGACAGGGGGCTCTGAGCAGTACTTC.

The gene calls are TRBV27 and TRBJ1-4, with 8 bases that match TRBD1. Germline V lookup: CDR1 MNHEY, CDR2 SMNVEV (reference sequence). Trimming at V came to 5 bases and at J to 7 bases, leaving 9 bases not matched to a gene. The CDR3 is 15 residues long. This CDR3 is CASSLRGTGSEKLFF. The CDR3 nucleotides are TGTGCCAGCAGTCTCCGTGGGACAGGTAGTGAAAAACTGTTTTTT.